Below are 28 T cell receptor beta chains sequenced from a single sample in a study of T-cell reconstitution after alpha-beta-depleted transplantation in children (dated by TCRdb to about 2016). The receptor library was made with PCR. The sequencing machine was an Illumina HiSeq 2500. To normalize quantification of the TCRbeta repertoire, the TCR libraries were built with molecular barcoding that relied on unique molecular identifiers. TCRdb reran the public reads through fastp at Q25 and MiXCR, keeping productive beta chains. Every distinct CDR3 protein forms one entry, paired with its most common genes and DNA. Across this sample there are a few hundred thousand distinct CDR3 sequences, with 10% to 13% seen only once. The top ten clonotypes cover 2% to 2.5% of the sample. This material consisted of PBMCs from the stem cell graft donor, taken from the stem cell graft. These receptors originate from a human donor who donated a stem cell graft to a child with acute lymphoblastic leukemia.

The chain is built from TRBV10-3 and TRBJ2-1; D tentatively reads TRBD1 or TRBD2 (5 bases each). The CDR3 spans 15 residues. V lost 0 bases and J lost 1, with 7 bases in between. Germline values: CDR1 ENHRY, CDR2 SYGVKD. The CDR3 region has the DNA TGTGCCATCAGTGAGTCGAGGGGATCCTACAATGAGCAGTTCTTC. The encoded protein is CAISESRGSYNEQFF.

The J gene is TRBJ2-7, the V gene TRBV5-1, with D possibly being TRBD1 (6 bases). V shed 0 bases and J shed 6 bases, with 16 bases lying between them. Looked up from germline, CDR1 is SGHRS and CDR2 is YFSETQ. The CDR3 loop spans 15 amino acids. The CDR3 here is CASSLVRGASVEQYF. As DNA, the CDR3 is TGCGCCAGCAGCTTGGTCAGGGGAGCTTCGGTCGAGCAGTACTTC.

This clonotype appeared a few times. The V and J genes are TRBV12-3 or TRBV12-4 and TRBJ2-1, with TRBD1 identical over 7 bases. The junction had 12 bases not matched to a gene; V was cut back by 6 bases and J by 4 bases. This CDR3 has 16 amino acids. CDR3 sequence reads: CASSRPGTARYNEQFF. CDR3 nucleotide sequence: TGTGCCAGCAGCCGCCCCGGGACAGCAAGATACAATGAGCAGTTCTTC.

CDR3 loop: CASSLVTGGLTEAFF. The CDR3 DNA is TGTGCCAGCAGCTTAGTTACGGGGGGCCTTACTGAAGCTTTCTTT. The chain combines TRBV13 with TRBJ1-1; the D gene is possibly TRBD1 (6 bases). Deletions cut 1 base from V and 5 bases from J, with 14 bases between. Germline V gene data show CDR1 as PRHDT and CDR2 as FYEKMQ (reference sequence). The CDR3 runs to 15 residues.

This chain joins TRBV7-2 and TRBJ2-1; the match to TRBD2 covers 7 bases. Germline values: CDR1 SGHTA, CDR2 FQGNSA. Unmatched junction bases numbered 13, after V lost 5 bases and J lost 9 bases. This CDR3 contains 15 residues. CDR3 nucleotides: TGTGCCAGCAGCCCTATGAGACTAGCCGGGAGTGAGCAGTTCTTC. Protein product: CASSPMRLAGSEQFF.

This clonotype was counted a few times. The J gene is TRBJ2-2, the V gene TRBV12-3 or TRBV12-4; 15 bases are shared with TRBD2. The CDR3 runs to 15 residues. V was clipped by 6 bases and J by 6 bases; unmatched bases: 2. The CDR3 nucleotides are TGTGCCAGCAGCCGGACTAGCGGGAGGGCCGGGGAGCTGTTTTTT. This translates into CASSRTSGRAGELFF.

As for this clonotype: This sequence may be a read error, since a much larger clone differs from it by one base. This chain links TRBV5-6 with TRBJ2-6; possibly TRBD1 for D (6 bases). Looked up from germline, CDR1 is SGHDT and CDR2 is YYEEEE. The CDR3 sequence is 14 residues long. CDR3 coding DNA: TGTGCCAGCAGCTTCAGGGGTGGGGCCAACGGCCTGACTTTC. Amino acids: CASSFRGGANGLTF.

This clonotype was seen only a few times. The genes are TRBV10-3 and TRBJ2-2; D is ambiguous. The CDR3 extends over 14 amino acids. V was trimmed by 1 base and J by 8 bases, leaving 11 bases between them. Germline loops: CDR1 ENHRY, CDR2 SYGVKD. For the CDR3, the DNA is TGTGCCATCAGTGAGTTCCGACCCTTGGGGGAGCTGTTTTTT. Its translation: CAISEFRPLGELFF.

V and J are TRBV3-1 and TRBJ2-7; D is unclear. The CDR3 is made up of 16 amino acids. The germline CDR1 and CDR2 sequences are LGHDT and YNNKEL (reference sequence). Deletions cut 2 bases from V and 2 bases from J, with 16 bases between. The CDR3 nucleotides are TGTGCCAGCAGCCAAAAAAGGCCACCCTCCGCCTACGAGCAGTACTTC. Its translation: CASSQKRPPSAYEQYF.

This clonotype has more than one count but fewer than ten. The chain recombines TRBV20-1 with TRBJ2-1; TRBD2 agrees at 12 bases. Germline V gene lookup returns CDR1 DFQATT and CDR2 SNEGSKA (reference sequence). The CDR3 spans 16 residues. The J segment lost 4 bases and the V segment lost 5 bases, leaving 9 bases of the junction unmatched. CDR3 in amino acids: CSAPSSGRAWYNEQFF. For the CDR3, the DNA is TGCAGTGCTCCGTCTAGCGGGAGGGCCTGGTACAATGAGCAGTTCTTC.

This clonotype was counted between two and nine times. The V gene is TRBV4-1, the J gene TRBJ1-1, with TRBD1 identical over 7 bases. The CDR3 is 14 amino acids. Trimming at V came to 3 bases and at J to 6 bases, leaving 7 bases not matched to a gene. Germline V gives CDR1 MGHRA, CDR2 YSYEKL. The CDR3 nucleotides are TGCGCCAGCAGCCAGAACAGGGGACGGTCTGAAGCTTTCTTT. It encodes CASSQNRGRSEAFF.

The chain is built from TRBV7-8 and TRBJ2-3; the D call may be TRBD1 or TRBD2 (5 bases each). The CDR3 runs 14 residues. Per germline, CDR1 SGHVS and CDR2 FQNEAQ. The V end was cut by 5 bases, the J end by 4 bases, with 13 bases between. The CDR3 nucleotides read TGTGCCAGCAGCGGGGGTAGATTTGCAGATACGCAGTATTTT. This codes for CASSGGRFADTQYF.

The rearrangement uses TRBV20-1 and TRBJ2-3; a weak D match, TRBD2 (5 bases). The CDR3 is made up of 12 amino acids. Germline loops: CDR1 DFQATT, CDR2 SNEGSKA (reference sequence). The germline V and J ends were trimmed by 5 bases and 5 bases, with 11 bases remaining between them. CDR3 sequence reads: CSAPAGVDTQYF. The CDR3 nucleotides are TGCAGTGCTCCCGCCGGGGTAGATACGCAGTATTTT.

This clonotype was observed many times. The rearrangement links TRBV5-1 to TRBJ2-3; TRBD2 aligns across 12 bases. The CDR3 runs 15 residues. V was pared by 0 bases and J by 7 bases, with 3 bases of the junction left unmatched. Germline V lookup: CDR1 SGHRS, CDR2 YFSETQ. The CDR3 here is CASSLAGLAGNTQYF. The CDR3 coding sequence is TGCGCCAGCAGCTTGGCCGGACTAGCGGGAAATACGCAGTATTTT.

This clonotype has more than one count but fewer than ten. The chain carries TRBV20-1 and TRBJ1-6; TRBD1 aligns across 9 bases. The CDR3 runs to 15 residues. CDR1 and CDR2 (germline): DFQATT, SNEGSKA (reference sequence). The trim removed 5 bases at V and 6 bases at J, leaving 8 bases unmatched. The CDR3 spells CSAFPPGQGNSPLHF. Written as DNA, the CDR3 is TGCAGTGCTTTCCCCCCGGGACAGGGTAATTCACCCCTCCACTTT.

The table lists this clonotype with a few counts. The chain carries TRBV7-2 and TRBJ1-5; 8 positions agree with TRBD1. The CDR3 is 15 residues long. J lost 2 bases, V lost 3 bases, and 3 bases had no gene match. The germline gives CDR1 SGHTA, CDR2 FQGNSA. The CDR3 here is CASSFAGGGNQPQHF. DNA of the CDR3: TGTGCCAGCAGCTTTGCAGGGGGCGGCAATCAGCCCCAGCATTTT.

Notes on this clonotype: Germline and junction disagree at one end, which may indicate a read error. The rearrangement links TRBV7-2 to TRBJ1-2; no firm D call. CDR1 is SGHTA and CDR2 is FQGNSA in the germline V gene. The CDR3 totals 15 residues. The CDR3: CASSLALEGGYGCTF. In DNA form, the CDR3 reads TGTGCCAGCAGCTTAGCCCTTGAGGGCGGCTATGGCTGCACCTTC. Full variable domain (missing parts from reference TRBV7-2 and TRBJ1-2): GAGVSQSPSNKVTEKGKDVELRCDPISGHTALYWYRQSLGQGLEFLIYFQGNSAPDKSGLPSDRFSAERTGGSVSTLTIQRTQQEDSAVYLCASSLALEGGYGCTFGSGTRLTVV.

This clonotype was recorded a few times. For the CDR3, the DNA is TGTGCCAGCAGCTCGTGGGGGGGGAGGGCCAACTACGAGCAGTACTTC. Translated: CASSSWGGRANYEQYF. V and J are TRBV7-2 and TRBJ2-7, with 7 positions matching TRBD2. The germline CDR1 and CDR2 sequences are SGHTA and FQGNSA. This CDR3 is 16 amino acids long. Losses at the gene ends were 4 bases for V and 3 bases for J; bases not matched to a gene: 12.

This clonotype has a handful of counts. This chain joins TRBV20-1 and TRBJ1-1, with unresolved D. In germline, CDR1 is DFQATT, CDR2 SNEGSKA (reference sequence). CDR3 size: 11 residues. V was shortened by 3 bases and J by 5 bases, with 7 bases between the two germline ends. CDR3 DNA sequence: TGCAGTGCTAGCTGGGGAACTGAAGCTTTCTTT. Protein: CSASWGTEAFF.

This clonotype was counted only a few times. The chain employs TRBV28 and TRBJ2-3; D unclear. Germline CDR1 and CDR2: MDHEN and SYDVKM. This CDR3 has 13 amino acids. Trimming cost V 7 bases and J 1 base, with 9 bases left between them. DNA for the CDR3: TGTGCCAGCACCCTGACCGGCACAGATACGCAGTATTTT. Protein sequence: CASTLTGTDTQYF.

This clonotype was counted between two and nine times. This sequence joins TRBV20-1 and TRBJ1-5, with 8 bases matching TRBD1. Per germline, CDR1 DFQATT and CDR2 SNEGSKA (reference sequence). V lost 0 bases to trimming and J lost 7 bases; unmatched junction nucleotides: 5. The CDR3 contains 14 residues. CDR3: CSARDGTGGQPQHF. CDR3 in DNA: TGCAGTGCTAGAGATGGGACAGGAGGGCAGCCCCAGCATTTT.

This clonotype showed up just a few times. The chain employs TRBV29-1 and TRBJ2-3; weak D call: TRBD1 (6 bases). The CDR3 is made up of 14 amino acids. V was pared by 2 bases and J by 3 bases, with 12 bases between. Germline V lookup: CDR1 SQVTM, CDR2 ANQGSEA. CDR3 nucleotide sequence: TGCAGCGTTGAAAAACAGGGTATTACAGATACGCAGTATTTT. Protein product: CSVEKQGITDTQYF.

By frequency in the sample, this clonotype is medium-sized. The CDR3 DNA is TGTGCCAGCAGCTTTCTGGGACAGAGGTCTGGCGAGCAGTACTTC. Translation: CASSFLGQRSGEQYF. V gene TRBV7-8 combines with J gene TRBJ2-7, with 7 bases that match TRBD1. There are 15 residues in the CDR3. The germline V gene has CDR1 SGHVS and CDR2 FQNEAQ. The V segment lost 3 bases and the J segment 6 bases; nucleotides outside the gene matches: 11.

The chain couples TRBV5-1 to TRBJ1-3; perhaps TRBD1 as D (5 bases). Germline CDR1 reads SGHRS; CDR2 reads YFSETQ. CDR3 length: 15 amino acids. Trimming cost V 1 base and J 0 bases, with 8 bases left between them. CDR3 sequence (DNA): TGCGCCAGCAGCTTGACAGGAGGCTCTGGAAACACCATATATTTT. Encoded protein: CASSLTGGSGNTIYF.

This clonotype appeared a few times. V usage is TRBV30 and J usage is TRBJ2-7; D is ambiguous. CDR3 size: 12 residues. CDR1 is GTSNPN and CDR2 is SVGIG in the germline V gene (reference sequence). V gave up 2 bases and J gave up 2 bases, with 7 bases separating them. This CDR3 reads CAWSPATYEQYF. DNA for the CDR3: TGTGCCTGGAGTCCGGCAACCTACGAGCAGTACTTC.

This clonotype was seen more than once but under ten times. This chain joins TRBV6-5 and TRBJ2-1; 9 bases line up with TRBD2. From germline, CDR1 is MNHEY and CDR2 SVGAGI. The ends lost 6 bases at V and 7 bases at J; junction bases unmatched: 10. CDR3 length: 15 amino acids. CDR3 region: CASSRLAELANEQFF. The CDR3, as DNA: TGTGCCAGCAGCCGACTAGCGGAGTTAGCTAATGAGCAGTTCTTC.

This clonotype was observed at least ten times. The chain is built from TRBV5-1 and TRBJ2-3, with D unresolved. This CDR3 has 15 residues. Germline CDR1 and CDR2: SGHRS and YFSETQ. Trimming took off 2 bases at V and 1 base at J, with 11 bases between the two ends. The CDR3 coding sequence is TGCGCCAGCAGCTTAGGCAATCTGGGCACAGATACGCAGTATTTT. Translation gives CASSLGNLGTDTQYF.

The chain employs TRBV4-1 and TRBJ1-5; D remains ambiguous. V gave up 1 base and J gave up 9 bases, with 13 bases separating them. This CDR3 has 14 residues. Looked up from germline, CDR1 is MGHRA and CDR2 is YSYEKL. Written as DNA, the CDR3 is TGCGCCAGCAGCCAAGTACTCGGCGGATGGCCCCAGCATTTT. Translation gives CASSQVLGGWPQHF.